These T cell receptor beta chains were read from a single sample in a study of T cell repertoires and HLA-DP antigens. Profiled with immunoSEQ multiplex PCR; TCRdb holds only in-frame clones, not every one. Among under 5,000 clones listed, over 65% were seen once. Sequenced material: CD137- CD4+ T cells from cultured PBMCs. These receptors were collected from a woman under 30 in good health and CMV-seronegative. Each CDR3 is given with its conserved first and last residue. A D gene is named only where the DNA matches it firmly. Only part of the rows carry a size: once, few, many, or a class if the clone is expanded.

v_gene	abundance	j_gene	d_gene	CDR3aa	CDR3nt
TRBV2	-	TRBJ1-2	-	CASSSLPNYGYTF	TGTGCCAGCAGTTCCCTCCCAAACTATGGCTACACCTTC
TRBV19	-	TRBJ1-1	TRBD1	CASRWDRGTEAFF	TGTGCCAGTAGATGGGACAGGGGCACTGAAGCTTTCTTT
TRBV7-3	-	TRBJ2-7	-	CASSLDGSSYEQYF	TGTGCCAGCAGCTTAGATGGGAGCTCCTACGAGCAGTACTTC
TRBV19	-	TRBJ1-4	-	CASSIFIVTANEKLFF	TGTGCCAGTAGTATCTTTATCGTGACTGCTAATGAAAAACTGTTTTTT
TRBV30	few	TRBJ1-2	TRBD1	CAWSGQGADGYTF	TGTGCCTGGAGTGGACAGGGGGCTGATGGCTACACCTTC
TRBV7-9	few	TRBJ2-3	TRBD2	CASSSGLAASTDTQYF	TGTGCCAGCAGCTCCGGACTAGCGGCTAGCACAGATACGCAGTATTTT
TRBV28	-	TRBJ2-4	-	CASSAPLVLKNIQYF	TGTGCCAGCAGTGCCCCCCTGGTCTTGAAAAACATTCAGTACTTC
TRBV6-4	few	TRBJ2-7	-	CASSDSNNRVMYEQYF	TGTGCCAGCAGTGACTCCAACAACAGGGTGATGTACGAGCAGTACTTC
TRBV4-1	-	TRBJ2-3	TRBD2	CASSRAGGNTDTQYF	TGCGCCAGCAGCCGGGCGGGGGGGAACACAGATACGCAGTATTTT
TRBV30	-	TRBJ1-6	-	CAWSGGHSHSSYNSPLHF	TGTGCCTGGAGTGGGGGACATTCCCACTCCTCCTATAATTCACCCCTCCACTTT
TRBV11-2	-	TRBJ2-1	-	CASSFYNEQFF	TGTGCCAGCAGCTTCTACAATGAGCAGTTCTTC
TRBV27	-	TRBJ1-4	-	CASGRINEKLFF	TGTGCCAGCGGCCGTATTAATGAAAAACTGTTTTTT
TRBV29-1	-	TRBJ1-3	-	CSPAAGAASGNTIYF	TGCAGCCCAGCAGCCGGGGCGGCCTCTGGAAACACCATATATTTT
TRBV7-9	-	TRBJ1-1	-	CASSPENTEAFF	TGTGCCAGCAGTCCAGAGAACACTGAAGCTTTCTTT
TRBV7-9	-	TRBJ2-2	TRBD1	CASTGTGVTGELFF	TGTGCCAGCACCGGGACAGGGGTCACCGGGGAGCTGTTTTTT
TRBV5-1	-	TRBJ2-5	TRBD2	CASSPLPSGGGETQYF	TGCGCCAGCAGCCCCCTCCCTAGCGGGGGGGGAGAGACCCAGTACTTC
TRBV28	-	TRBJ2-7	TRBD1	CASSPRQGDFQPYEQYF	TGTGCCAGCAGTCCCCGACAGGGAGACTTTCAGCCCTACGAGCAGTACTTC
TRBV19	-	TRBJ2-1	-	CATKITAAGSYNEQFF	TGTGCCACTAAAATTACAGCGGCGGGGTCCTACAATGAGCAGTTCTTC
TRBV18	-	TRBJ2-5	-	CASSPQVARGETQYF	TGTGCCAGCTCACCACAGGTAGCCCGAGGGGAGACCCAGTACTTC
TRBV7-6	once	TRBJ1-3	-	CASSLARVGNTIYF	TGTGCCAGCAGCCTGGCTCGAGTTGGAAACACCATATATTTT
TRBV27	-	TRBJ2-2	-	CASSWLAGLDTGELFF	TGTGCCAGCAGTTGGCTGGCAGGGTTGGACACCGGGGAGCTGTTTTTT
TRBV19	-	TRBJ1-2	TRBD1	CATRRKQGADYGYTF	TGTGCCACCAGACGAAAGCAGGGGGCGGACTATGGCTACACCTTC
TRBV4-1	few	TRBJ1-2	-	CASSLSVSEVGYTF	TGCGCCAGCAGCCTTTCCGTCTCCGAGGTGGGCTACACCTTC